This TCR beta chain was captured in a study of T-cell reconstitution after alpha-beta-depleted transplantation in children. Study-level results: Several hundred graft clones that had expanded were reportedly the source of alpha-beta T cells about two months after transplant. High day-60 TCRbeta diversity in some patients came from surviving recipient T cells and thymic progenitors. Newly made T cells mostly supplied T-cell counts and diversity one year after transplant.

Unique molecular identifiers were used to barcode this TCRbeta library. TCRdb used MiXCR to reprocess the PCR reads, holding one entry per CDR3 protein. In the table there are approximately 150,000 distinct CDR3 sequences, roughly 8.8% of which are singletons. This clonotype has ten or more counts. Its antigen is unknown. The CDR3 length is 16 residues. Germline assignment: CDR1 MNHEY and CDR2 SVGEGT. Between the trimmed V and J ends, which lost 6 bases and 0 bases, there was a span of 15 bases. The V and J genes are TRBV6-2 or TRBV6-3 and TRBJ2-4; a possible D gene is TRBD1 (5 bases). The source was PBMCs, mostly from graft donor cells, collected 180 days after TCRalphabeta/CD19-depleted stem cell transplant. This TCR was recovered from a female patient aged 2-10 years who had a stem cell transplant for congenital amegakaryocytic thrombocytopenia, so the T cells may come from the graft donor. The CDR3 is CASSDILTVAKNIQYF. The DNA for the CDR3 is TGTGCCAGCAGCGACATACTGACAGTAGCCAAAAACATTCAGTACTTC.